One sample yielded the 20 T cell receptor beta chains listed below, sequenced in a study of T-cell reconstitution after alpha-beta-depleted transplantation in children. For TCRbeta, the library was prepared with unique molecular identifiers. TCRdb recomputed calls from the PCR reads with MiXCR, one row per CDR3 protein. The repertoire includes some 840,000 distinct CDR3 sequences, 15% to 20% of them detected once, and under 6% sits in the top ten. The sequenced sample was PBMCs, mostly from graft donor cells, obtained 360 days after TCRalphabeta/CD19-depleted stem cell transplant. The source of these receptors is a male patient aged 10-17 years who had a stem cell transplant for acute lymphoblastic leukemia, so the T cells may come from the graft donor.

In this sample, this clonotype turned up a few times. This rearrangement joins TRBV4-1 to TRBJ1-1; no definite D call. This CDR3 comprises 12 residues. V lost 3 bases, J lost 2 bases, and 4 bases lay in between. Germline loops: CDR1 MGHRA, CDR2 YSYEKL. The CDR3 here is CASSHVNTEAFF. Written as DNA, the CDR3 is TGCGCCAGCAGCCACGTCAACACTGAAGCTTTCTTT.

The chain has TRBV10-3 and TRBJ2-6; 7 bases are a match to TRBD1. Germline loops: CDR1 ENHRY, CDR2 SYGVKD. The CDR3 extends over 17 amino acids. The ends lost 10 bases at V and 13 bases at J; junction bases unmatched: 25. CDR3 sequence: CATKRAASWWVQGVLTF. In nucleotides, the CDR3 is TGTGCCACCAAGAGGGCAGCCTCTTGGTGGGTACAGGGGGTCCTGACTTTC.

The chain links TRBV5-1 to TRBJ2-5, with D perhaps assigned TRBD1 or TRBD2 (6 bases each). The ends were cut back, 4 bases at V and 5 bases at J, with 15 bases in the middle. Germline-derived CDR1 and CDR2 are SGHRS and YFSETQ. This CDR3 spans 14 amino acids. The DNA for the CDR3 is TGCGCCAGCAGCCCGGGGGCGCGTCAGGAGACCCAGTACTTC. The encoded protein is CASSPGARQETQYF.

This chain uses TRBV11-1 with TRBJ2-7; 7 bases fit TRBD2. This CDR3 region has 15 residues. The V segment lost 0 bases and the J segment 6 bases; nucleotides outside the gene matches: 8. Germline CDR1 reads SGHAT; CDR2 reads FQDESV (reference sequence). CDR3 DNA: TGTGCCAGCAGCTTAGCGCTCGCGGGAGACGGCGAGCAGTACTTC. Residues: CASSLALAGDGEQYF. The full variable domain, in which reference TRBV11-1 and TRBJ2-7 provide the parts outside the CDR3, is EAEVAQSPRYKITEKSQAVAFWCDPISGHATLYWYRQILGQGPELLVQFQDESVVDDSQLPKDRFSAERLKGVDSTLKIQPAELGDSAMYLCASSLALAGDGEQYFGPGTRLTVT.

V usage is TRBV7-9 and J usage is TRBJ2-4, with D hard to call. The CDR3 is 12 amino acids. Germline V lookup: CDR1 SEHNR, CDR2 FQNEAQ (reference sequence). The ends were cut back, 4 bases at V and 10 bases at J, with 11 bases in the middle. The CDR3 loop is CASSSPLAIQYF. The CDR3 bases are TGTGCCAGCAGCTCCCCGCTGGCTATTCAGTACTTC.

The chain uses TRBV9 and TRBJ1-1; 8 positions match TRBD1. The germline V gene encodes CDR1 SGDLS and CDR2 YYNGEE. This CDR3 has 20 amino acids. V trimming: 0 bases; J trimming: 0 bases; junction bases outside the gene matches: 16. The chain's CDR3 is CASSVVWQGANSSVNTEAFF. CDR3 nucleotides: TGTGCCAGCAGCGTAGTATGGCAGGGGGCGAATTCGAGCGTGAACACTGAAGCTTTCTTT.

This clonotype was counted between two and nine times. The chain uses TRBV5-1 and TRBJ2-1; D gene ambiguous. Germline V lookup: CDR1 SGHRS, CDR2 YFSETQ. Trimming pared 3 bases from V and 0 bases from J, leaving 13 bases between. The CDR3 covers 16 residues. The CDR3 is CASSSAPLSSYNEQFF. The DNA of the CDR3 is TGCGCCAGCAGCTCTGCCCCCTTGAGCTCCTACAATGAGCAGTTCTTC.

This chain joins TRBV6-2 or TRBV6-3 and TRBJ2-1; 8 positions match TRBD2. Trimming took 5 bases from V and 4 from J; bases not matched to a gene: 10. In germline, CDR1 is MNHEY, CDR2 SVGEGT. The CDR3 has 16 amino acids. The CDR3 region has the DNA TGTGCCAGCAGTCATGAAAGGATAGCGGGATACAATGAGCAGTTCTTC. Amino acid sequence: CASSHERIAGYNEQFF.

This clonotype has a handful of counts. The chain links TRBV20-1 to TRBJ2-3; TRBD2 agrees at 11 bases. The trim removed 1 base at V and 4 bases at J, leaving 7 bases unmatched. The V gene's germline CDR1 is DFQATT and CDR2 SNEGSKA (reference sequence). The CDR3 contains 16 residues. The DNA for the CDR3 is TGCAGTGCTAGAGGGGCGACTAGCGGGAAAGCAGATACGCAGTATTTT. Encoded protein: CSARGATSGKADTQYF.

For the CDR3, the DNA is TGTGCCAGCAGCGCGGTAGCGGGAGGGGGGGAGACCCAGTACTTC. As protein: CASSAVAGGGETQYF. The chain combines TRBV9 with TRBJ2-5; 11 nucleotides align to TRBD2. Per the germline V gene, CDR1 is SGDLS and CDR2 is YYNGEE. The CDR3 has 15 residues. V shed 3 bases and J 5 bases; nucleotides not matched to a gene: 6.

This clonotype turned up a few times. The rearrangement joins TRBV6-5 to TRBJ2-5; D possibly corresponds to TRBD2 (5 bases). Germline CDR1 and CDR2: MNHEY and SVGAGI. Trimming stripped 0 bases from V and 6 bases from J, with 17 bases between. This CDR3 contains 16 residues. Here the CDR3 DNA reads TGTGCCAGCAGTTACTCTTCCGGGGTAGCCTCCAAGACCCAGTACTTC. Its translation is CASSYSSGVASKTQYF.

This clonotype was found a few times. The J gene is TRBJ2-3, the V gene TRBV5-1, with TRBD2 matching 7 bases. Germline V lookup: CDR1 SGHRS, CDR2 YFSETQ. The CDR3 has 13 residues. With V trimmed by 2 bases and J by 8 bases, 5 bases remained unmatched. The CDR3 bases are TGCGCCAGCAGCTTAGGGAGGGACGGTACGCAGTATTTT. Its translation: CASSLGRDGTQYF.

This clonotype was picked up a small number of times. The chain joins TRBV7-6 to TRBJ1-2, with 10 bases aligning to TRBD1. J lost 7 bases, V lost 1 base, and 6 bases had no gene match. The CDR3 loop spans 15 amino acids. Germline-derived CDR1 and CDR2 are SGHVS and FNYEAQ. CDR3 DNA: TGTGCCAGCAGCTTAGGGGACAGGGGAGTGGGTGGCTACACCTTC. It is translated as CASSLGDRGVGGYTF.

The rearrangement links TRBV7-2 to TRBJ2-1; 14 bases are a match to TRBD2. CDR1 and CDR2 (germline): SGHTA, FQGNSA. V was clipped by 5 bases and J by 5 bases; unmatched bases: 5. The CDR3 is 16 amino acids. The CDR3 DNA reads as TGTGCCAGCAGCCCCGGGACTAGCGGGAGTGACAATGAGCAGTTCTTC. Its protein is CASSPGTSGSDNEQFF.

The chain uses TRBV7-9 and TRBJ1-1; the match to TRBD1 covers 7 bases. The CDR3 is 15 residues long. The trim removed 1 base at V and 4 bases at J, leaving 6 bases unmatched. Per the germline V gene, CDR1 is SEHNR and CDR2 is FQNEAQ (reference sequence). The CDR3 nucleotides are TGTGCCAGCAGCTTAGTAGCCAGGGGGACCACTGAAGCTTTCTTT. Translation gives CASSLVARGTTEAFF.

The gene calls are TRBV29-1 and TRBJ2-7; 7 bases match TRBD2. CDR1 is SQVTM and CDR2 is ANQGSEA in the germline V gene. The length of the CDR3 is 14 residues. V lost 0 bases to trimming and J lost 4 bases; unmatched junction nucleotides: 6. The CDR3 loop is CSVEEAGRGYEQYF. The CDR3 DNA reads TGCAGCGTTGAAGAAGCGGGGAGAGGGTACGAGCAGTACTTC.

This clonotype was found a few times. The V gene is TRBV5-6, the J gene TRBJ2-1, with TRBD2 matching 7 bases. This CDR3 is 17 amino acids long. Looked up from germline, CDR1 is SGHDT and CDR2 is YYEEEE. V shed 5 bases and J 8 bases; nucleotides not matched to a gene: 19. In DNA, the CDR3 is TGTGCCAGCAGTTTCATTGGACTTCCGGGGGGAAGGGATGAGCAGTTCTTC. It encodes CASSFIGLPGGRDEQFF.

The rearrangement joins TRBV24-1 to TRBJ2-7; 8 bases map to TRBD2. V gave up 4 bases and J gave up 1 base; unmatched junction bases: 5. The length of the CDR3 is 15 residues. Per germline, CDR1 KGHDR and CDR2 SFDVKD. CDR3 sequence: CATSEAERGSYEQYF. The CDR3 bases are TGTGCCACCAGTGAAGCGGAGCGGGGGTCCTACGAGCAGTACTTC.

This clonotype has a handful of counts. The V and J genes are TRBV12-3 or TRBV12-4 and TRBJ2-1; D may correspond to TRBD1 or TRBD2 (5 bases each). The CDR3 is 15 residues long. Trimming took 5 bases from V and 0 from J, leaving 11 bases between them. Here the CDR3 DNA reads TGTGCCAGCAGTGGGGGTGAGCGCTCCTACAATGAGCAGTTCTTC. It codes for CASSGGERSYNEQFF.

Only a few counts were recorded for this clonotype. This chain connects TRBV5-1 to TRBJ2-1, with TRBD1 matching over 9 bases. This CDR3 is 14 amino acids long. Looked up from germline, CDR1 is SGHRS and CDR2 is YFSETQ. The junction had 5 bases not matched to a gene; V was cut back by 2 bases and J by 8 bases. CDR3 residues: CASSLQGAFDEQFF. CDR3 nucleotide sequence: TGCGCCAGCAGCTTACAGGGGGCATTCGATGAGCAGTTCTTC.